This is a list of T cell receptor beta chains from one sample in a study of blood T cell repertoires in COVID-19. Sequencing was performed with immunoSEQ multiplex PCR; in TCRdb, only in-frame clones are kept and a portion is missing. The table shows nearly 25,000 clones, with roughly nine tenths occurring only once. Material: peripheral blood. The receptors originated from a man in his 70s with active COVID-19. Each CDR3 is given with its conserved first and last residue. The order of the fields is CDR3 length, clone size, D gene, J gene, V gene, CDR3 protein, CDR3 DNA. A D gene is named only where the DNA matches it firmly. The size field is filled for only some rows; it gives once, few, many or a size class.

CDR3 length: 17; clone size: -; D gene: -; J gene: TRBJ1-4; V gene: TRBV6-2/TRBV6-3; CDR3 protein: CASSYPVTSQRGEKLFF; CDR3 DNA: TGTGCCAGCAGTTACCCAGTCACAAGCCAGCGCGGTGAAAAACTGTTTTTT
CDR3 length: 14; clone size: -; D gene: -; J gene: TRBJ1-3; V gene: TRBV30; CDR3 protein: CAWKYWSSGNTIYF; CDR3 DNA: TGTGCCTGGAAATATTGGAGCTCTGGAAACACCATATATTTT
CDR3 length: 16; clone size: once; D gene: TRBD1; J gene: TRBJ2-1; V gene: TRBV3-1/TRBV3-2; CDR3 protein: CASSLEGQGIINEQFF; CDR3 DNA: TGTGCCAGCAGCCTGGAAGGACAGGGCATAATCAATGAGCAGTTCTTC
CDR3 length: 13; clone size: -; D gene: -; J gene: TRBJ1-1; V gene: TRBV9; CDR3 protein: CASSVDLKGEAFF; CDR3 DNA: TGTGCCAGCAGCGTAGATTTAAAGGGGGAAGCTTTCTTT
CDR3 length: 14; clone size: -; D gene: -; J gene: TRBJ1-1; V gene: TRBV7-2; CDR3 protein: CASSPRSRLTEAFF; CDR3 DNA: TGTGCCAGCAGCCCGAGGTCCCGTTTAACTGAAGCTTTCTTT
CDR3 length: 11; clone size: -; D gene: -; J gene: TRBJ1-1; V gene: TRBV3-1/TRBV3-2; CDR3 protein: CACRGGSEAFF; CDR3 DNA: TGTGCCTGCAGGGGAGGGAGTGAAGCTTTCTTT
CDR3 length: 13; clone size: -; D gene: -; J gene: TRBJ2-7; V gene: TRBV28; CDR3 protein: CASSPGGNYEQYF; CDR3 DNA: TGTGCCAGCAGCCCAGGGGGGAACTACGAGCAGTACTTC
CDR3 length: 14; clone size: -; D gene: TRBD1; J gene: TRBJ2-7; V gene: TRBV7-2; CDR3 protein: CASSFEGGGYEQYF; CDR3 DNA: TGTGCCAGCAGCTTCGAAGGGGGCGGGTACGAGCAGTACTTC
CDR3 length: 16; clone size: -; D gene: TRBD2; J gene: TRBJ2-3; V gene: TRBV9; CDR3 protein: CASSLRGLAVTDTQYF; CDR3 DNA: TGTGCCAGCAGTCTCCGAGGACTAGCGGTCACAGATACGCAGTATTTT
CDR3 length: 14; clone size: -; D gene: -; J gene: TRBJ1-1; V gene: TRBV9; CDR3 protein: CASSVVGGNTEAFF; CDR3 DNA: TGTGCCAGCAGCGTAGTAGGGGGGAACACTGAAGCTTTCTTT
CDR3 length: 14; clone size: -; D gene: TRBD2; J gene: TRBJ2-7; V gene: TRBV7-9; CDR3 protein: CASSPSGGSYEQYF; CDR3 DNA: TGTGCCAGCAGCCCTAGCGGGGGTTCCTACGAGCAGTACTTC
CDR3 length: 14; clone size: -; D gene: TRBD1; J gene: TRBJ1-4; V gene: TRBV7-2; CDR3 protein: CASSSGQVGEKLFF; CDR3 DNA: TGTGCCAGCAGCTCAGGACAGGTGGGAGAAAAACTGTTTTTT
CDR3 length: 12; clone size: -; D gene: -; J gene: TRBJ2-1; V gene: TRBV10-2; CDR3 protein: CASSALGNEQFF; CDR3 DNA: TGCGCCAGCAGCGCACTAGGAAATGAGCAGTTCTTC
CDR3 length: 17; clone size: once; D gene: TRBD1; J gene: TRBJ1-3; V gene: TRBV28; CDR3 protein: CASRPVRDRVSGNTIYF; CDR3 DNA: TGTGCCAGCAGACCTGTCCGGGACAGGGTCTCTGGAAACACCATATATTTT
CDR3 length: 14; clone size: -; D gene: -; J gene: TRBJ1-4; V gene: TRBV30; CDR3 protein: CAWMGQATNEKLFF; CDR3 DNA: TGTGCCTGGATGGGACAAGCAACTAATGAAAAACTGTTTTTT